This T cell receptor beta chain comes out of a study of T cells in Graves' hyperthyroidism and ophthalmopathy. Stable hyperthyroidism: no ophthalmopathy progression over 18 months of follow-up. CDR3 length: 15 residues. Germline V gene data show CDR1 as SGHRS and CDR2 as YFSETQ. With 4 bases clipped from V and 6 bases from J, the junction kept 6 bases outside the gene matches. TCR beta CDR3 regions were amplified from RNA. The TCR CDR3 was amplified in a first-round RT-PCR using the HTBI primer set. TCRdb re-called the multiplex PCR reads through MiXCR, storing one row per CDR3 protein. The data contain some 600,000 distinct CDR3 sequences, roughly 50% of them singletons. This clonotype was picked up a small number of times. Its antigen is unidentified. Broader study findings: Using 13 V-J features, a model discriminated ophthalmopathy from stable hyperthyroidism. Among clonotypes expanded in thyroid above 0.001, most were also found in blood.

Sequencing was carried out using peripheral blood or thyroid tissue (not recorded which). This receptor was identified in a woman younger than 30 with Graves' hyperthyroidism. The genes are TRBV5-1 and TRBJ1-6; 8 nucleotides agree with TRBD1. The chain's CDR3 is CASSPRTGSNSPLHF. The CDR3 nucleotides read TGCGCCAGCAGCCCACGGACAGGGTCTAATTCACCCCTCCACTTT.